This T cell receptor (beta chain) was documented in a study of lymphopenia after photon versus proton radiotherapy. A note on this clone: What it binds is not known.

Points from the study as a whole: Oligoclonal CD8+ Temra expansion after nadir drove photon patients' diversity drop.

CDR1 and CDR2 (germline): MGHRA, YSYEKL. This CDR3 spans 17 amino acids. V lost 5 bases and J lost 4; bases outside the gene matches: 13. Measured with immunoSEQ multiplex PCR; TCRdb has only the in-frame clones, and not every one. The data show 30,000 to 40,000 clones, with about 80% seen just once and 13% to 15% held by the top ten. The sample was peripheral blood, taken from a patient treated with proton-based radiotherapy. This receptor was taken from a woman aged 70-85 years with pancreatic cancer. The J gene is TRBJ1-2, the V gene TRBV4-1; 10 nucleotides line up with TRBD1. The chain's CDR3 is CASSATDRGGKSYGYTF. In nucleotides, the CDR3 is TGCGCCAGCAGCGCAACGGACAGGGGGGGCAAAAGCTATGGCTACACCTTC.